One and the same sample provided the 16 T cell receptor beta chains below, sequenced in a study of cytomegalovirus exposure and HLA in healthy donors. PCR primers comprised 60 Vbeta and 13 Jbeta primers. The protocol was immunoSEQ multiplex PCR, while the TCRdb copy is restricted to in-frame clones and leaves out a portion. The data contain approximately 110,000 clones, around 80% of them singletons. The sample consisted of PBMCs. The source of these receptors is a man in his fifties or sixties in good health and CMV-seronegative.

The chain recombines TRBV14 with TRBJ1-4, with 7 bases fitting TRBD1. CDR1 and CDR2 from the germline V gene are SGHDN and FVKESK. Trimming at V came to 4 bases and at J to 7 bases, leaving 9 bases not matched to a gene. The length of the CDR3 is 15 residues. CDR3 in amino acids: CASSPNLQGSEKLFF. As DNA, the CDR3 is TGTGCCAGCAGCCCAAACCTACAGGGGAGTGAAAAACTGTTTTTT.

The V and J genes are TRBV7-2 and TRBJ1-5; D ambiguous. The CDR3 is 15 residues long. The V gene lost 1 base and the J gene lost 7 bases, with 14 bases spanning the gap. CDR1 is SGHTA and CDR2 is FQGNSA in the germline V gene. CDR3 amino acids: CASSLGPAEGQPQHF. The CDR3 bases are TGTGCCAGCAGCTTAGGGCCAGCCGAGGGACAGCCCCAGCATTTT.

This clone has only one observation. CDR3 region: CASSEVAGADTEAFF. The CDR3 nucleotides are TGTGCCAGCAGTGAAGTGGCAGGGGCCGACACTGAAGCTTTCTTT. The gene calls are TRBV6-1 and TRBJ1-1, with D possibly matching TRBD1 (6 bases). The germline V and J ends were trimmed by 1 base and 3 bases, with 12 bases remaining between them. Germline V gene sequence: CDR1 MNHNS, CDR2 SASEGT. The CDR3 consists of 15 residues.

The chain has TRBV19 and TRBJ1-4, with a weak D call TRBD1 (5 bases). Trimming cost V 0 bases and J 10 bases, with 15 bases left between them. The CDR3 contains 15 residues. The germline V gene has CDR1 LNHDA and CDR2 SQIVND (reference sequence). The CDR3 bases are TGTGCCAGTAGTATAGAAGTCAGGGTAGTTCGAAAACTGTTTTTT. Its translation: CASSIEVRVVRKLFF.

This CDR3 reads CASSRTGEGTEAFF. DNA of the CDR3: TGTGCCAGCAGCCGGACAGGGGAAGGCACTGAAGCTTTCTTT. The J gene is TRBJ1-1, the V gene TRBV7-6; 9 bases line up with TRBD1. The V gene's germline CDR1 is SGHVS and CDR2 FNYEAQ. The CDR3 runs to 14 residues. The J segment lost 4 bases and the V segment lost 5 bases, leaving 5 bases of the junction unmatched.

The J gene is TRBJ2-7, the V gene TRBV7-2; 7 nucleotides match TRBD2. Trimming cost V 5 bases and J 6 bases; bases outside gene matches: 1. The CDR3 sequence is 11 residues long. Looked up from germline, CDR1 is SGHTA and CDR2 is FQGNSA. The CDR3 loop reads CASSGGGEQYF. DNA for the CDR3: TGTGCCAGCAGCGGCGGGGGCGAGCAGTACTTC.

CDR3 bases: TGCGCCAGCAGCCCTGGACAGGGGCGCTCCTACGAGCAGTACTTC. Encoded protein: CASSPGQGRSYEQYF. The chain is built from TRBV5-1 and TRBJ2-7; TRBD1 matches at 9 bases. V was pared by 4 bases and J by 0 bases, with 5 bases of the junction left unmatched. The CDR3 has 15 amino acids. CDR1 is SGHRS and CDR2 is YFSETQ in the germline V gene.

The genes are TRBV6-5 and TRBJ2-7; possible D gene TRBD2, 6 bases. In germline, CDR1 is MNHEY, CDR2 SVGAGI. The CDR3 consists of 15 residues. The V end was cut by 0 bases, the J end by 4 bases, with 13 bases between. The CDR3 DNA follows: TGTGCCAGCAGTTACTCGCATGGCGGGGCATACGAGCAGTACTTC. Protein: CASSYSHGGAYEQYF.

The V call is TRBV7-2, the J call TRBJ1-1; D call uncertain. CDR1 and CDR2 from the germline V gene are SGHTA and FQGNSA. The V end was cut by 5 bases, the J end by 10 bases, with 17 bases between. This CDR3 comprises 13 residues. The CDR3 protein is CASSPSGLWGAFF. CDR3 in DNA: TGTGCCAGCAGCCCCTCGGGGTTGTGGGGAGCTTTCTTT.

The genes are TRBV4-3 and TRBJ2-3; 8 bases align to TRBD2. Germline lookup yields CDR1 LGHNA and CDR2 YSLEER. CDR3 length: 16 residues. With V trimmed by 4 bases and J by 4 bases, 10 bases remained unmatched. CDR3 bases: TGCGCCAGCAGCCGTGGAGCGGGGGCGGGGGCAGATACGCAGTATTTT. This gives the protein CASSRGAGAGADTQYF.

This sequence joins TRBV15 and TRBJ2-7; 7 nucleotides match TRBD2. The CDR3 covers 15 residues. Germline V gene lookup returns CDR1 LNHNV and CDR2 YYDKDF (reference sequence). Losses at the gene ends were 0 bases for V and 6 bases for J; bases not matched to a gene: 8. The DNA for the CDR3 is TGTGCCACCAGCAGAGATGGGGCGGGAGCCGGCGAGCAGTACTTC. This translates into CATSRDGAGAGEQYF.

This clone was seen a few times. V usage is TRBV30 and J usage is TRBJ2-7; perhaps TRBD2 as D (6 bases). V shed 3 bases and J shed 7 bases, with 13 bases lying between them. Germline assignment: CDR1 GTSNPN and CDR2 SVGIG (reference sequence). The CDR3 has 12 amino acids. The DNA of the CDR3 is TGTGCCTGGAGAGCCGGAGGGTGGGAGCAGTACTTC. Translated, it gives CAWRAGGWEQYF.

In its sample, this clone was seen once. This chain joins TRBV7-2 and TRBJ2-1, with 9 bases matching TRBD2. This CDR3 region has 17 residues. Germline CDR1 and CDR2: SGHTA and FQGNSA. J gave up 5 bases and V 3 bases, and 11 bases lay outside the gene matches. CDR3 nucleotides: TGTGCCAGCAGCTTTTATGGCGGGAGGGCCTTCGACAATGAGCAGTTCTTC. It is translated as CASSFYGGRAFDNEQFF.

The CDR3 bases are TGTGCCAGCAGCGACAGGGAAATAGACGAGCAGTACTTC. Protein sequence: CASSDREIDEQYF. V usage is TRBV7-6 and J usage is TRBJ2-7; 7 bases fit TRBD1. The CDR3 covers 13 residues. Germline V CDR1 and CDR2: SGHVS, FNYEAQ. The V segment lost 5 bases and the J segment 5 bases; nucleotides outside the gene matches: 6.

This rearrangement joins TRBV7-2 to TRBJ1-1; TRBD1 matches 12 bases. This CDR3 region has 14 residues. V dropped 3 bases and J dropped 8; count of bases not matched to a gene: 4. CDR1 is SGHTA and CDR2 is FQGNSA in the germline V gene. Here the CDR3 reads CASSLGQGASEAFF. DNA of the CDR3: TGTGCCAGCAGCTTGGGACAGGGGGCTTCCGAAGCTTTCTTT. The entire variable domain, with the rest obtained from reference TRBV7-2 and TRBJ1-1, is as follows: GAGVSQSPSNKVTEKGKDVELRCDPISGHTALYWYRQSLGQGLEFLIYFQGNSAPDKSGLPSDRFSAERTGGSVSTLTIQRTQQEDSAVYLCASSLGQGASEAFFGQGTRLTVV.

The chain recombines TRBV14 with TRBJ2-5; D not certain. The DNA end lines up better with TRBJ2-7; the J call may be wrong. The CDR3 runs 14 residues. CDR1 SGHDN and CDR2 FVKESK come from the germline V gene. The CDR3 is CASSQYLSSYEQYF. In DNA, the CDR3 is TGTGCCAGCAGCCAATATCTGAGCTCCTACGAGCAGTACTTC.